The 19 T cell receptor beta chains given below trace back to one sample, sequenced in a study of blood T cell repertoires in COVID-19. Produced via immunoSEQ multiplex PCR; TCRdb's table is partial and in-frame only. Among 300,000 to 400,000 clones, about nine tenths were seen once, and the ten largest hold approximately 1.6%. The specimen was peripheral blood. The receptors derive from a woman under 40 with COVID-19, enrolled during active disease.

The rearrangement joins TRBV5-1 to TRBJ1-1; possible D gene TRBD1, 5 bases. Trimming took off 4 bases at V and 2 bases at J, with 21 bases between the two ends. Per germline, CDR1 SGHRS and CDR2 YFSETQ. The CDR3 is 17 residues long. The CDR3 here is CASSAGRPGTANTEAFF. CDR3 in DNA: TGCGCCAGCAGCGCGGGGAGGCCCGGGACGGCAAACACTGAAGCTTTCTTT.

V gene TRBV6-2 or TRBV6-3 combines with J gene TRBJ2-7; D possibly corresponds to TRBD2 (6 bases). This CDR3 spans 17 amino acids. Looked up from germline, CDR1 is MNHEY and CDR2 is SVGEGT. The V end was cut by 0 bases, the J end by 2 bases, with 17 bases between. The CDR3 coding sequence is TGTGCCAGCAGTTACTCCCCCCGCGGAGGGTACACCTACGAGCAGTACTTC. It encodes CASSYSPRGGYTYEQYF.

This sequence joins TRBV7-2 and TRBJ1-4, with a tentative D call TRBD1 (5 bases). Germline CDR1 reads SGHTA; CDR2 reads FQGNSA. Trimming took off 8 bases at V and 8 bases at J, with 12 bases between the two ends. The length of the CDR3 is 12 residues. CDR3 coding DNA: TGTGCCAGCGCCCGGGGGGGGGAAAAACTGTTTTTT. It encodes CASARGGEKLFF.

The chain uses TRBV30 and TRBJ1-4; D uncertain. The CDR3 has 13 residues. V lost 0 bases, J lost 8 bases, and 10 bases lay in between. The V gene's germline CDR1 is GTSNPN and CDR2 SVGIG (reference sequence). CDR3 bases: TGTGCCTGGAGTGTACGAGTCGGGGAAAAACTGTTTTTT. This gives the protein CAWSVRVGEKLFF.

This chain links TRBV29-1 with TRBJ2-7; D may be TRBD1 (8 bases). This CDR3 has 14 amino acids. The germline gives CDR1 SQVTM, CDR2 ANQGSEA. The V end was cut by 6 bases, the J end by 2 bases, with 17 bases between. CDR3 in DNA: TGCAGCGTCCTGGACAGGGAGGGAACCTACGAGCAGTACTTC. Translating gives CSVLDREGTYEQYF.

The chain combines TRBV19 with TRBJ1-6; no reliable D call. Per germline, CDR1 LNHDA and CDR2 SQIVND (reference sequence). V was clipped by 9 bases and J by 13 bases, with 19 bases between them. This CDR3 region has 13 residues. Written as DNA, the CDR3 is TGTGCCAGCGCCTCAGACGGGGTTTCGCCCCTCCACTTT. It yields the protein CASASDGVSPLHF.

The genes are TRBV19 and TRBJ2-3; 10 bases match TRBD2. CDR3 size: 15 residues. The ends lost 5 bases at V and 0 bases at J; junction bases unmatched: 2. The germline V gene has CDR1 LNHDA and CDR2 SQIVND (reference sequence). This chain's CDR3 is CASSASGGSTDTQYF. CDR3 nucleotide sequence: TGTGCCAGTAGTGCTAGCGGGGGTAGCACAGATACGCAGTATTTT.

CDR3 bases: TGCGCCAGCAGTCCCGAAGACAGGGGGCTAAGGGGAAACACCATATATTTT. It is translated as CASSPEDRGLRGNTIYF. V and J are TRBV4-1 and TRBJ1-3; 10 bases match TRBD1. The V gene end was trimmed by 6 bases and the J gene end by 4 bases; junction bases not matched to a gene: 12. The germline V gene encodes CDR1 MGHRA and CDR2 YSYEKL. The CDR3 is 17 residues long.

The V gene is TRBV6-5, the J gene TRBJ2-3; TRBD2 matches at 8 bases. Germline values: CDR1 MNHEY, CDR2 SVGAGI. The ends lost 2 bases at V and 0 bases at J; junction bases unmatched: 4. The CDR3 totals 16 residues. Here the CDR3 reads CASSYTGLGSTDTQYF. The CDR3 bases are TGTGCCAGCAGTTACACGGGACTAGGGAGCACAGATACGCAGTATTTT.

As regards this clone: Other DNA sequences in the sample encode the same CDR3. The chain links TRBV9 to TRBJ2-1; the match to TRBD1 covers 9 bases. Germline CDR1 is SGDLS and CDR2 is YYNGEE. The CDR3 length is 15 residues. Germline trimming cut 4 bases from V and 0 bases from J; bases unmatched to any gene: 2. The CDR3 DNA reads TGTGCCAGCAGCTCGGGACAGGGCTCCTACAATGAGCAGTTCTTC. As protein: CASSSGQGSYNEQFF.

This chain uses TRBV18 with TRBJ2-1; 9 bases line up with TRBD2. The germline V gene has CDR1 KGHSH and CDR2 LQKENI. J lost 7 bases, V lost 3 bases, and 13 bases had no gene match. The CDR3 contains 17 residues. The CDR3 bases are TGTGCCAGCTCACCGCCAGCAAGGGCGGGGGGGCCGAATGAGCAGTTCTTC. Protein product: CASSPPARAGGPNEQFF.

The rearrangement joins TRBV5-1 to TRBJ2-3; the D is unclear. Deletions cut 2 bases from V and 4 bases from J, with 5 bases between. The CDR3 is 12 amino acids. CDR1 and CDR2 (germline): SGHRS, YFSETQ. CDR3 DNA sequence: TGCGCCAGCAGCTTTTCATCAGATACGCAGTATTTT. Protein: CASSFSSDTQYF.

This clone turned up a few times. J is TRBJ1-1 and V is TRBV29-1, with 7 positions matching TRBD1. This CDR3 has 14 amino acids. Germline CDR1 is SQVTM and CDR2 is ANQGSEA. Germline trimming cut 1 base from V and 1 base from J; bases unmatched to any gene: 3. The chain's CDR3 is CSVEGWTGNTEAFF. The CDR3 DNA is TGCAGCGTTGAAGGCTGGACAGGGAACACTGAAGCTTTCTTT.

The chain combines TRBV5-1 with TRBJ2-3, with a tentative D call TRBD2 (6 bases). V dropped 5 bases and J dropped 2 bases, with 15 bases sitting between them. Germline CDR1 SGHRS, CDR2 YFSETQ. The CDR3 extends over 15 amino acids. CDR3 DNA: TGCGCCAGCAGGCGGGACCTCCGGTACACAGATACGCAGTATTTT. Protein: CASRRDLRYTDTQYF.

This clone was recorded a few times. The rearrangement uses TRBV28 and TRBJ1-1; D remains unclear. Germline V gives CDR1 MDHEN, CDR2 SYDVKM. The CDR3 extends over 14 amino acids. V was trimmed by 9 bases and J by 0 bases, leaving 14 bases between them. This chain's CDR3 is CASIRTQMNTEAFF. CDR3 DNA: TGTGCCAGTATCCGTACACAAATGAACACTGAAGCTTTCTTT. The whole variable domain, filled in from reference TRBV28 and TRBJ1-1, reads DVKVTQSSRYLVKRTGEKVFLECVQDMDHENMFWYRQDPGLGLRLIYFSYDVKMKEKGDIPEGYSVSREKKERFSLILESASTNQTSMYLCASIRTQMNTEAFFGQGTRLTVV.

This clone was picked up a small number of times. This chain uses TRBV6-1 with TRBJ1-5; 7 nucleotides agree with TRBD1. CDR3 length: 15 residues. The germline V gene has CDR1 MNHNS and CDR2 SASEGT. The V and J ends lost 3 bases and 3 bases, in that order; junction bases with no gene match: 5. The CDR3 nucleotides read TGTGCCAGCAGTGAGACCGGGACAGCCAATCAGCCCCAGCATTTT. Its translation: CASSETGTANQPQHF.

The V and J genes are TRBV7-9 and TRBJ1-2; D unclear. CDR1 and CDR2 from the germline V gene are SEHNR and FQNEAQ (reference sequence). Trimming removed 3 bases from V and 6 bases from J, with 14 bases in between. The CDR3 loop spans 14 amino acids. This chain's CDR3 is CASSLFGTYDGYTF. CDR3 DNA: TGTGCCAGCAGCTTGTTTGGTACCTACGATGGCTACACCTTC.

The chain employs TRBV15 and TRBJ1-1; D gene ambiguous. The CDR3 runs to 13 residues. Trimming left V 5 bases short and J 5 bases short, with 12 bases between. Germline V gene lookup returns CDR1 LNHNV and CDR2 YYDKDF (reference sequence). Here the CDR3 DNA reads TGTGCCACCAGCCCTGGGCGAGGGACTGAAGCTTTCTTT. It yields the protein CATSPGRGTEAFF.

The V gene is TRBV3-1 (or the pseudogene TRBV3-2), the J gene TRBJ2-1, with unresolved D. CDR3 size: 16 residues. Germline V lookup: CDR1 LGHDT, CDR2 YNNKEL (reference sequence). V lost 0 bases, J lost 0 bases, and 9 bases lay in between. As DNA, the CDR3 is TGTGCCAGCAGCCAAGATTTGCGTATCTCCTACAATGAGCAGTTCTTC. It specifies CASSQDLRISYNEQFF.